This paragraph covers one T cell receptor (beta chain) sequence. The antigen it binds to is not known. Base quality data are lacking; no much larger clone is found one base away. TCRbeta repertoires were sequenced from genomic DNA with the immunoSEQ hsTCRB assay version 4 in survey mode. Genomic DNA was diluted to about 10 ng/uL, using up to about 1 ug per sample for TCRbeta sequencing. Under the source paper's analysis protocol: TCRbeta data analysis was done in ImmunoSeq Analyzer 3.0, and diversity was calculated on productive nucleotide rearrangements. The improved Chao index was used to estimate lower-bound TCR diversity, and the Gini coefficient was used to estimate clonality using the Immunarch R package. Different nucleotide rearrangements encoding the same CDR3beta amino acid sequence were counted as distinct clonotypes. Differential abundance analysis identified TCRbeta sequences significantly enriched in antigen-responding cells relative to anti-CD3/anti-CD28-activated cells. GLIPH2 grouped TCRs by predicted peptide-MHC specificity, both within each participant and across combined participant data sets. The table was pulled from immuneACCESS by TCRdb, which kept in-frame rearrangements only. Such tables lose some clones; where checked, under half of the loss comes from unresolved V genes, and the rest has no known cause. V and J calls and clone size are copied from that table; D and trimming were computed from the DNA. In all, the sample holds fewer than 30,000 clones, and about four fifths of those were seen once. The ten biggest clones cover less than 5% of the sample.

The sample is drawn from a study of persistence of HIV-infected CD4 T cells (dated by TCRdb to 2020 to 2022). Describing the broader study: The study isolated CMV- and HIV-1 Gag-responding CD4+ T cells from ART-treated individuals to examine antigen-driven clonal expansion of HIV-1-infected cells. Apart from two participants who underwent leukapheresis at a single time point, peripheral blood samples of up to 180 mL were collected from participants at multiple time points. Cross-participant TCR cluster analysis included under ten participants for CMV and 6 or 7 participants for Gag. The clonality of all cells in each sorted population was assessed by TCRbeta sequencing, whereas the clonality of infected cells was assessed by proviral sequencing. The median time the participants had spent on suppressive ART was over 7 years.

The germline V end is reduced by 6 bases and the J end by 2 bases; junction bases left unmatched: 9. Inclusive of the bounding cysteine and phenylalanine, the CDR3 is 15 residues long. This entry keeps only the CDR3 DNA: 45 bases, framed from base 1. Reading the germline V gene gives CDR1 MNHEY and CDR2 SVGAGI. Study-level results and caveats: Few individuals were included in the study, and only a limited range of antigens was tested. Bulk TCR analyses could not be limited to the rare CMV-responding cells that actually contained HIV-1 proviruses. TCRbeta richness in CMV- and Gag-responding cells was significantly lower than in anti-CD3/anti-CD28-responding cells; CMV-responding cells had higher oligoclonality than CD3/CD28-stimulated and Gag-responding cells. Within the same sorted populations, how oligoclonal the TCRs were correlated with how oligoclonal the proviruses were. Antigen-responding cells were enriched for degenerate expanded CDR3beta sequences, which suggests convergent selection of CD4+ responses to CMV and Gag.

The label giving this sample's treatment or condition can be read as: suppressive antiretroviral therapy. Lysates of CMV-infected fibroblasts at about 9.5 ug/mL were used to stimulate the cells. Memory populations depleted of antigen-responding cells were obtained by sorting nonresponding CD40L-negative CD69-negative CD45RO-high memory CD4+ T cells. HIV-1-infected adults in whom suppressive ART had been started during chronic infection were enrolled as participants. Plasma HIV-1 RNA had been undetectable (below 50 copies/mL) in participants for at least 4 years. To be included, participants needed a CD4+ T cell count above 400 cells/uL and a positive CMV serology. Before stimulation, PBMCs were isolated using density centrifugation and depleted of CD8+ T cells. Stimulation of CD8-depleted PBMCs was carried out for more than 15 hours with anti-CD28/CD49d costimulation, CD40-blocking antibody and enfuvirtide, to prevent new infections. Cell sorting was done on a Beckman Coulter MoFlo Legacy or XDP sorter, and dead cells were excluded with propidium iodide. For samples with more than one million cells, genomic DNA was extracted with the QIAamp DNA Mini Kit, and for all other samples the Quick-DNA Microprep Kit was used.

The receptor comes from an adult man with HIV who was CMV-seropositive. This sequence uses TRBV6-5 and TRBJ2-7, and TRBD1 matches 8 of the central bases. The starting material was CD4+ T cells sorted from PBMCs after 18-hour stimulation, obtained from a patient who received antiretroviral therapy. Explained via the paper, the cell subset or site label denotes: CD40L-CD69- CD45RO-high memory CD4 T cells not responding to CMV lysate. The nucleotide sequence is given as TGTGCCAGCAGGCGACCGGGACAGGCTACCTACGAGCAGTACTTC. Its translation is CASRRPGQATYEQYF.